This paragraph reports one T cell receptor beta chain. This sample is part of a study of blood T cell repertoires in COVID-19. Overall study context: Sites in the United States, Italy and Spain provided acute and convalescent COVID-19 samples. PBMCs, B-cell-depleted T cells, or T cells were the source of the cDNA or gDNA that made up the material.

Per the study methods: Reference gene primer amplification in the assay estimated nucleated cell counts. Profiled with immunoSEQ multiplex PCR; TCRdb holds only in-frame clones, not every one. The DNA was the basis for D and trimming; V, J and clone size are from that table. The profile covers some 350,000 clones, with 90% appearing a single time and around 6.3% taken by the ten largest. What was sequenced was peripheral blood. The sequence came from a young man with active or convalescent COVID-19.

Written as DNA, the CDR3 is TGCGCCAGCAAGACAGCTACCTATGGCTACACCTTC. As protein: CASKTATYGYTF. This sequence joins TRBV5-1 and TRBJ1-2; tentatively, D is TRBD1 (5 bases). Trimming shortened V by 6 bases and J by 4 bases, and 10 bases separated the two germline ends. Germline-derived CDR1 and CDR2 are SGHRS and YFSETQ. The CDR3 has 12 residues.